This T cell receptor (beta chain) derives from a study of T cells after yellow fever vaccination (dated by TCRdb to the late 2010s). A note on the overall study: Libraries from fractions with low cell numbers were prepared with the SMART-Seq v4 Ultra Low Input RNA kit. Bulk TCR alpha and beta repertoires were sequenced longitudinally to track T-cell clones before and after primary and booster YFV17D yellow fever vaccination. Two healthy male donors, one aged 18 to 30 and one aged 30 to 40 years, made up the cohort. Blood was collected at multiple timepoints before and after primary and secondary immunization, and bulk PBMC replicates and cell subsets were isolated. Results and caveats for the whole study, not just this receptor: Compared with the primary T-cell response, the secondary T-cell response was faster but weaker, reaching its peak on day 5 rather than on day 15. The study included only a couple of donors, which limits how far the findings can be generalized. Because abundant contaminating clonotypes from the bulk population could be contained in FACS-sorted repertoires, computational filtering was required. After the booster, most clones that had expanded after primary vaccination were detected again (over 95% of CD4 and around nine tenths of CD8), suggesting broad maintenance of memory. A small fraction of clonotypes showed up in both the CD4 and CD8 compartments, probably as a result of convergent recombination.

This clonotype was seen only a few times. It lacks a known antigen. No quality values exist for individual bases; no much larger clone is one base distant. TCR cDNA was made using 5'RACE template switching, a step that added a universal primer site and unique molecular identifiers. Priming for cDNA synthesis came from both the TCR alpha and TCR beta constant segments. Library amplification used two PCR steps, and the second PCR step added sample barcodes and sequencing adapters. Sequencing of libraries was performed on Illumina HiSeq 2500 (2x100 bp) or NovaSeq (2x150 bp). Turning to the authors' computational methods: Reads were demultiplexed and collapsed into UMI consensus sequences with MIGEC, and V(D)J alignment was performed with MiXCR. Using edgeR on replicate PBMC samples, clonotypes were called vaccine-responding if FDR was below 0.01 and the log2 fold change was above 5 up to day 15. Bulk clonotypes were assigned CD4 or CD8 identity according to which sequenced CD4 or CD8 repertoire held them at higher abundance. The public reads were quality trimmed at Q25 with fastp and then assembled into clones with MiXCR by TCRdb, keeping productive beta chains. A single entry per CDR3 protein holds the most common genes and DNA from its merged rows. The V and J calls and clone size are TCRdb's, not the authors'. The sample yields nearly 350,000 distinct CDR3 sequences; roughly 8.3% were counted once. The top ten constitute 17% of the sample.

The V and J ends are trimmed by 1 base and 3 bases, leaving 8 bases between them. Measured from the cysteine to the phenylalanine, the CDR3 is 14 residues long. Only the CDR3 portion is preserved as DNA: 42 bases, with reading frame beginning at the first base. The germline V gene encodes CDR1 SGHTA and CDR2 FQGNSA. In light of the paper, this sample's treatment or condition label describes: live attenuated yellow fever vaccine strain. Two biological replicates of bulk PBMCs were collected at each blood-draw timepoint. PBMCs were isolated from peripheral blood using a standard Ficoll-Paque protocol. RNA was extracted with TriZol from bulk PBMCs, CD4 and CD8 fractions, and dextramer-positive and dextramer-negative fractions.

The sample here was PBMCs, taken more than 40 days after the first yellow fever vaccination. The chain couples TRBV7-2 to TRBJ2-3, with the identity of the D gene unclear. This sequence originates from a man aged 18 to 30 who received the YFV17D yellow fever vaccine. At the DNA level, the sequence is TGTGCCAGCAGCTTAGACCCCGGGACAGATACGCAGTATTTT. Its translation is CASSLDPGTDTQYF.